This TCR beta chain was found in a study of blood T cell repertoires in COVID-19. TCRdb's table, derived via immunoSEQ multiplex PCR, lists solely in-frame clones and lacks some. The sample gives fewer than 250,000 clones, roughly 90% of which show up once; 2.5% to 3% is in the top ten. The CDR3 extends over 13 amino acids. V shed 2 bases and J shed 9 bases, with 8 bases lying between them. The V gene is TRBV12-3 or TRBV12-4, the J gene TRBJ1-6; possible D gene TRBD1, 5 bases. The sequenced sample was PBMCs or T cells enriched from blood (not recorded which). The origin of this receptor is a woman under 40 with acute COVID-19. CDR3 coding DNA: TGTGCCAGCAGTTTATCGGGGGGTTCACCCCTCCACTTT. Translation gives CASSLSGGSPLHF.